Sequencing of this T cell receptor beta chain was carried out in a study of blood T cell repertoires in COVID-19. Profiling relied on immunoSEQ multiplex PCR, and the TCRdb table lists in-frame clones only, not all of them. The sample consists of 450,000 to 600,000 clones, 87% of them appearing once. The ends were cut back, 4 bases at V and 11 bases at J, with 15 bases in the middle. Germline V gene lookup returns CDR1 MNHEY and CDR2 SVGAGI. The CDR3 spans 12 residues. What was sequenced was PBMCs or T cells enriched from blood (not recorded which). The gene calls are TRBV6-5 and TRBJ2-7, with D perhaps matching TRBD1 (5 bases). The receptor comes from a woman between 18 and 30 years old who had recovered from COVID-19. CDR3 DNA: TGTGCCAGCAGTTCCCAGGGCTTCCTTGAGTACTTC. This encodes CASSSQGFLEYF.